This entry lists 23 T cell receptor beta chains sequenced from one sample in a study of spatial heterogeneity in lung cancer. TCRdb redid the calling of the 5' RACE reads with MiXCR, one entry per CDR3 protein. The table lists about 25,000 distinct CDR3 sequences, 4.5% to 7.5% of them singletons. Time point reported: blood at routine non-recurrence follow-up after resection. Whole RNA, isolated from tumor, nontumor lung or frozen PBMC, was sequenced without prior sorting. This specimen was PBMCs, taken at follow-up. These receptors were obtained from a male donor with early-stage non-small cell lung cancer.

The rearrangement uses TRBV29-1 and TRBJ2-3, with a tentative D call TRBD2 (6 bases). The V end lost 3 bases, the J end lost 1 base, and 11 bases lay between the germline ends. The CDR3 sequence is 14 residues long. Germline-derived CDR1 and CDR2 are SQVTM and ANQGSEA. The CDR3 DNA is TGCAGCGTTGAGGGGGACTCCCGCACAGATACGCAGTATTTT. It codes for CSVEGDSRTDTQYF.

This clonotype has ten or more counts. V and J are TRBV10-3 and TRBJ2-2, with 7 bases lining up with TRBD2. After removal of 6 bases from V and 4 bases from J, the junction contained 11 bases not matched to a gene. Germline-derived CDR1 and CDR2 are ENHRY and SYGVKD. CDR3 length: 16 amino acids. CDR3 DNA: TGTGCCATCAGGAACGAGAGGGAGGGCCTCACCGGGGAGCTGTTTTTT. Translated, it gives CAIRNEREGLTGELFF.

This clonotype was seen a few times. The chain employs TRBV7-2 and TRBJ2-1, with TRBD2 matching 11 bases. V shed 6 bases, J shed 5 bases, and the junction held 9 bases outside the gene matches. The V gene's germline CDR1 is SGHTA and CDR2 FQGNSA. The CDR3 covers 16 residues. The CDR3 coding sequence is TGTGCCAGCAGTCGTAGCGGGGGGGCTTTGGACAATGAGCAGTTCTTC. This gives the protein CASSRSGGALDNEQFF.

This clonotype has ten or more counts. The chain uses TRBV5-4 and TRBJ2-7; D unclear. The ends were cut back, 5 bases at V and 5 bases at J, with 8 bases in the middle. The length of the CDR3 is 11 residues. CDR1 is SGHNT, CDR2 YYREEE, per germline (reference sequence). Written as DNA, the CDR3 is TGTGCCAGCAGGTCCCAACACGAGCAGTACTTC. It specifies CASRSQHEQYF. Complete variable domain (other parts from reference TRBV5-4 and TRBJ2-7): ETGVTQSPTHLIKTRGQQVTLRCSSQSGHNTVSWYQQALGQGPQFIFQYYREEENGRGNFPPRFSGLQFPNYSSELNVNALELDDSALYLCASRSQHEQYFGPGTRLTVT.

Ten or more counts support this clonotype. The chain carries TRBV10-3 and TRBJ2-5, with 12 bases that match TRBD1. Looked up from germline, CDR1 is ENHRY and CDR2 is SYGVKD. V lost 4 bases, J lost 5 bases, and 5 bases stayed unmatched. This CDR3 is built from 15 residues. CDR3 nucleotides: TGTGCCATCAGTGCAGGGACAGGGGGCGTCGAGACCCAGTACTTC. It encodes CAISAGTGGVETQYF.

This clonotype was counted ten times or more. The rearrangement uses TRBV27 and TRBJ1-2, with unresolved D. The V end lost 3 bases, the J end lost 5 bases, and 13 bases lay between the germline ends. The CDR3 spans 14 residues. Germline V gives CDR1 MNHEY, CDR2 SMNVEV (reference sequence). The CDR3 coding sequence is TGTGCCAGCAGTTTCCGGAAGGAAGGATATGGCTACACCTTC. Amino acid sequence: CASSFRKEGYGYTF.

The sample holds many counts of this clonotype. The chain employs TRBV5-1 and TRBJ1-1; perhaps TRBD1 as D (6 bases). CDR1 and CDR2 (germline): SGHRS, YFSETQ. CDR3 length equals 14 residues. V was trimmed by 2 bases and J by 5 bases, leaving 13 bases between them. Here the CDR3 DNA reads TGCGCCAGCAGCTTAGCGGACAGCGGGACTGAAGCTTTCTTT. Translating it yields CASSLADSGTEAFF.

This clonotype was recorded many times. The rearrangement uses TRBV29-1 and TRBJ1-1; the D gene is possibly TRBD1 (6 bases). The V end lost 7 bases, the J end lost 2 bases, and 20 bases lay between the germline ends. This CDR3 region has 15 residues. Germline CDR1 and CDR2: SQVTM and ANQGSEA. The CDR3 DNA follows: TGCAGCGCCTCCTCGAGGGGGGGGGACAACACTGAAGCTTTCTTT. It is translated as CSASSRGGDNTEAFF.

This clonotype has a count of ten or more. The chain is built from TRBV18 and TRBJ2-3; D is unclear. Trimming pared 1 base from V and 4 bases from J, leaving 6 bases between. Germline loops: CDR1 KGHSH, CDR2 LQKENI. The CDR3 length is 13 residues. The CDR3 DNA reads TGTGCCAGCTCACCACGACCACCAGATACGCAGTATTTT. The encoded protein is CASSPRPPDTQYF.

This clonotype was seen only a few times. V usage is TRBV4-3 and J usage is TRBJ1-4; 8 nucleotides align to TRBD1. The CDR3 is 17 residues long. Germline V gene data show CDR1 as LGHNA and CDR2 as YSLEER. J lost 1 base, V lost 3 bases, and 7 bases had no gene match. The DNA of the CDR3 is TGCGCCAGCAGCCAGATCGGACAGGGAATAACTAATGAAAAACTGTTTTTT. This encodes CASSQIGQGITNEKLFF.

This clonotype was observed at least ten times. The genes are TRBV14 and TRBJ2-1; 11 bases are a match to TRBD2. V trimming: 0 bases; J trimming: 9 bases; junction bases outside the gene matches: 4. Germline-derived CDR1 and CDR2 are SGHDN and FVKESK. There are 15 residues in the CDR3. As DNA, the CDR3 is TGTGCCAGCAGCCAAGATAGCGGGGGGGCCCGTGAGCAGTTCTTC. Residues: CASSQDSGGAREQFF.

In its sample, this clonotype was seen a few times. The chain carries TRBV4-2 and TRBJ1-4; D is uncertain. The CDR3 is made up of 16 amino acids. V was pared by 0 bases and J by 8 bases, with 16 bases between. Germline CDR1 and CDR2: LGHNA and YNFKEQ. The CDR3 DNA reads as TGTGCCAGCAGCCAAGAACCAGTAAAGGCCTCCGAAAAACTGTTTTTT. It specifies CASSQEPVKASEKLFF.

The chain has TRBV7-3 and TRBJ2-1, with 11 bases lining up with TRBD2. CDR1 is SGHTA and CDR2 is FQGTGA in the germline V gene. Trimming cost V 2 bases and J 5 bases; bases outside gene matches: 8. The CDR3 is made up of 17 amino acids. CDR3 DNA sequence: TGTGCCAGCAGCTTATCTGGGACTAGCGGAGCTCACAATGAGCAGTTCTTC. This codes for CASSLSGTSGAHNEQFF.

This clonotype has ten or more counts. The chain couples TRBV19 to TRBJ1-5; maybe TRBD1 (6 bases). In germline, CDR1 is LNHDA, CDR2 SQIVND (reference sequence). The CDR3 consists of 17 residues. V was cut by 4 bases and J by 5 bases, with 21 bases left in between. CDR3 nucleotide sequence: TGTGCCAGTAGTACTCCCACAGGGTTCGACCCCCATCAGCCCCAGCATTTT. This encodes CASSTPTGFDPHQPQHF.

This clonotype occurred many times. This chain connects TRBV6-2 or TRBV6-3 to TRBJ1-1, with 9 bases lining up with TRBD1. V trimming: 4 bases; J trimming: 4 bases; junction bases outside the gene matches: 7. The V gene's germline CDR1 is MNHEY and CDR2 SVGEGT. CDR3 length: 15 amino acids. Here the CDR3 reads CASSSPGQGITEAFF. The CDR3 bases are TGTGCCAGCAGTTCACCGGGACAGGGAATCACTGAAGCTTTCTTT.

The chain carries TRBV7-8 and TRBJ1-3; 8 nucleotides align to TRBD1. The CDR3 length is 15 residues. In germline, CDR1 is SGHVS, CDR2 FQNEAQ. Trimming at V came to 2 bases and at J to 4 bases, leaving 4 bases not matched to a gene. Here the CDR3 DNA reads TGTGCCAGCAGCTTAACAGGGGGGACGGGAAACACCATATATTTT. As protein: CASSLTGGTGNTIYF.

This clonotype has ten or more counts. V gene TRBV20-1 combines with J gene TRBJ1-2; 11 bases fit TRBD1. The V segment lost 0 bases and the J segment 4 bases; nucleotides outside the gene matches: 10. The CDR3 runs to 17 residues. Germline V lookup: CDR1 DFQATT, CDR2 SNEGSKA (reference sequence). CDR3 protein: CSARDPRTGGAGYGYTF. The DNA for the CDR3 is TGCAGTGCTAGAGATCCTAGGACAGGGGGCGCGGGCTATGGCTACACCTTC.

The rearrangement links TRBV20-1 to TRBJ2-5; TRBD1 is a possible D gene (6 bases). V was cut by 1 base and J by 2 bases, with 8 bases left in between. Germline assignment: CDR1 DFQATT and CDR2 SNEGSKA (reference sequence). The CDR3 is made up of 13 amino acids. The CDR3 reads CSARGTEQETQYF. The CDR3 DNA follows: TGCAGTGCTAGAGGGACAGAACAAGAGACCCAGTACTTC.

This clonotype was recorded many times. The J gene is TRBJ2-2, the V gene TRBV3-1; D ambiguous. Looked up from germline, CDR1 is LGHDT and CDR2 is YNNKEL (reference sequence). The length of the CDR3 is 14 residues. Between the trimmed V and J ends, which lost 0 bases and 7 bases, there was a span of 9 bases. The CDR3 region is CASSQEARRGELFF. CDR3 nucleotide sequence: TGTGCCAGCAGCCAAGAGGCAAGGCGCGGGGAGCTGTTTTTT. Drawing the rest from reference TRBV3-1 and TRBJ2-2, the complete variable domain is DTAVSQTPKYLVTQMGNDKSIKCEQNLGHDTMYWYKQDSKKFLKIMFSYNNKELIINETVPNRFSPKSPDKAHLNLHINSLELGDSAVYFCASSQEARRGELFFGEGSRLTVL.

This clonotype has at least ten counts. The V call is TRBV27, the J call TRBJ2-7; 8 bases align to TRBD1. This CDR3 has 13 residues. Germline CDR1 MNHEY, CDR2 SMNVEV (reference sequence). The ends lost 5 bases at V and 5 bases at J; junction bases unmatched: 5. The DNA of the CDR3 is TGTGCCAGCAGTAGACAGGGGTCCCACGAGCAGTACTTC. Its protein product is CASSRQGSHEQYF.

V gene TRBV20-1 combines with J gene TRBJ2-1, with 7 nucleotides matching TRBD2. Looked up from germline, CDR1 is DFQATT and CDR2 is SNEGSKA (reference sequence). V trimming: 5 bases; J trimming: 6 bases; junction bases outside the gene matches: 10. The CDR3 spans 14 residues. The CDR3 region is CSAPWGGSGNEQFF. For the CDR3, the DNA is TGCAGTGCTCCTTGGGGGGGATCGGGCAATGAGCAGTTCTTC.

This clonotype was picked up a small number of times. The V gene is TRBV21-1, the J gene TRBJ2-7; the table gives TRBD2 as D, unverified against the DNA. TRBV21-1 counts as a pseudogene. This CDR3 region has 19 residues. The CDR3 DNA is TGTGCCAGCAGCAAAGGCGAGGGAACCCCTGGGAATAGCGGGATCGAGCAGTACGTC. This codes for CASSKGEGTPGNSGIEQYV.

The table lists this clonotype with many counts. This rearrangement joins TRBV6-1 to TRBJ1-1, with a tentative D call TRBD1 (6 bases). This CDR3 comprises 15 residues. From germline, CDR1 is MNHNS and CDR2 SASEGT. Trimming took off 3 bases at V and 2 bases at J, with 13 bases between the two ends. The CDR3 here is CASSDGQNLNTEAFF. CDR3 in DNA: TGTGCCAGCAGTGACGGACAGAACTTAAACACTGAAGCTTTCTTT.